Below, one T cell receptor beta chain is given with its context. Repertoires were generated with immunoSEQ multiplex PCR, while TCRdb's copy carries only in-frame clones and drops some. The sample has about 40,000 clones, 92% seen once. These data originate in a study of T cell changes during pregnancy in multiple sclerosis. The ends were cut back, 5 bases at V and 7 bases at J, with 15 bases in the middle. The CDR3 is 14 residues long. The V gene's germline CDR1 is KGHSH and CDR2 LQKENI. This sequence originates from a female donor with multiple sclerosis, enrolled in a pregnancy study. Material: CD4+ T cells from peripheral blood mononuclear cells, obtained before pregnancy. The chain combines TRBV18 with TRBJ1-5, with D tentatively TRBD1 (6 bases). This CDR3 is CASSKGGVGQPQHF. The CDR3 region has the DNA TGTGCCAGCTCAAAGGGGGGGGTCGGGCAGCCCCAGCATTTT.